This T cell receptor (beta chain) stems from a study of Graves' ophthalmopathy and Graves' hyperthyroidism. Study as a whole: In this cohort's terms, stable hyperthyroidism meant no ophthalmopathy by 18 months of follow-up. Notes on the study in general: A 13-signature model separated ophthalmopathy from stable hyperthyroidism, 87.88% sensitivity, around 81% specificity.

Germline CDR1 reads DFQATT; CDR2 reads SNEGSKA (reference sequence). The CDR3 runs 13 residues. Trimming pared 0 bases from V and 1 base from J, leaving 6 bases between. Uncontrolled infections, other autoimmune diseases, pregnancy or lactation barred patients from enrollment. Many counts were recorded for this clonotype. Its antigen is unidentified. The authors amplified TCR beta CDR3 regions, and they did so from RNA transcripts for repertoire sequencing. HTBI primers were employed in first-round RT-PCR, then a second-round multiplex PCR followed. MiXCR, run by TCRdb on the multiplex PCR reads, gives a single entry per CDR3 protein. Of around 1.1 million distinct CDR3 sequences detected, approximately 35% appear once; the ten largest clones hold 11%.

The rearrangement uses TRBV20-1 and TRBJ1-2; D is unresolved. The specimen was peripheral blood or thyroid tissue (not recorded which). This sequence was found in an adult man with Graves' hyperthyroidism. The chain's CDR3 is CSARETYNYGYTF. The DNA of the CDR3 is TGCAGTGCTAGAGAGACGTATAACTATGGCTACACCTTC.